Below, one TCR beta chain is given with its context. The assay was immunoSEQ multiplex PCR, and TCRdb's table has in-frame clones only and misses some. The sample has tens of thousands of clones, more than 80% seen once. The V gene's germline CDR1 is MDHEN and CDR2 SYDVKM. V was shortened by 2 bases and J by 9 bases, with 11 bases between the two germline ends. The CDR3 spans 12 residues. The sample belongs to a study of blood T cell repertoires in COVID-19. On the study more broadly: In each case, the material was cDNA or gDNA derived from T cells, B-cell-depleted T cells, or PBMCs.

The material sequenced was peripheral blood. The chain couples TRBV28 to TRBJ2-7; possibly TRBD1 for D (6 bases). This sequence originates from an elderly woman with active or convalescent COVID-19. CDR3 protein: CASSLGTRPQYF. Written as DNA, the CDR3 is TGTGCCAGCAGTTTAGGGACACGGCCGCAGTACTTC.